This T cell receptor beta chain was identified during a study of cytomegalovirus exposure and HLA in healthy donors listed by TCRdb under 2017. Regarding the study in general: An earlier analysis of 587 of the donors reported about 260 Gb of sequence data and 100 million to 120 million unique TCR beta sequences obtained from roughly 180 million T cells. Donor age, sex, ethnicity and CMV serostatus were compiled alongside the repertoire data. Along with the approximately 600-subject first cohort, a separate validation cohort of over a hundred different subjects was used. The number of typed donors differed by locus: roughly 620-630 for A, B, C, DRB1 and DQB1; 522 for DQA1; around 610 for DPA1; and approximately 450 for DPB1. A later analysis re-examined previously published TCR beta repertoires from hundreds of donors and added high-resolution HLA genotyping to investigate patterns of TCR occurrence. The aim of the study was to test whether cataloging public T cell receptors could identify signatures of past pathogen exposure. The study profiled the T cell repertoires of 666 subjects by immunosequencing and related them to cytomegalovirus serostatus. An early release that covered around 590 HLA-typed donors contained around 300 gigabases of sequencing data and tens of millions of unique TCR sequences. Among the roughly 410 genotyped donors, approximately 76% belonged to the genetic ancestry cluster associated with self-reported Caucasian donors. In the later analysis, no new phenotypic data were used to find candidate immune exposures; instead, reliance was placed on TCR beta sequences and their occurrence across donors. HLA typing covered class I and class II loci at four-digit resolution. Every discovery cohort repertoire had been produced on one sequencing platform. High-throughput TCR immunosequencing, statistical association of individual TCRs with disease status, and machine learning were combined to predict cytomegalovirus infection status. To decide whether each TCR beta V gene segment behaved as functional or pseudogenic, an earlier analysis of approximately 600 of the donors relied on high-throughput TCR beta sequencing. Because of strong linkage in the cohort, a few DR-DQ haplotypes were treated as single units for association and clustering. In a later genetic analysis, genome-wide SNP genotypes for about three fifths of the roughly 670 donors were used, and that subset was treated as a discovery cohort. Across under 500 genotyped donors of the cohort, an average of roughly 250,000 unique TCR beta nucleotide sequences per donor were sequenced, and approximately 17% of those sequences were non-productive. Paper-wide results and their limitations: Roughly uniform sequencing depth across donors was assumed in presence/absence analyses, although this assumption may not hold. CMV serostatus was the only immune exposure information available for the cohort. The authors suggested that the approach could potentially be extended to other disease states and immunological phenotypes. Assigning TCR associations to individual alleles was difficult when HLA alleles, especially DR and DQ, strongly co-occurred. The classifier was reported to diagnose cytomegalovirus status with high specificity and sensitivity in both the original cohort and the validation cohort. A further reported finding was that TCR beta sequences accurately predicted the HLA-A and HLA-B alleles for most subjects in the first cohort. A later analysis found that TCR association rates varied across HLA loci, with DRB1 alleles showing the most associated TCRs and HLA-C alleles the fewest. The cohort was sequenced for TCR beta chains only, and without alpha or paired-chain data the features that could be detected were limited. Because HLA typing was missing for some donors at each locus, association tests included only the typed subset. While some public TCRs were present in many individuals, most TCR sequences turned up only very rarely across donors. A total of around 150 TCR beta chains were listed by the study as associated with cytomegalovirus. In a later genetic analysis, fewer N-insertions in productive TCRs were reported among donors in an Asian-associated ancestry cluster than the approximately 710-donor mean. Because counts were too low, about 15 rarely observed V segments, including chromosome 9 orphons, were left out of the earlier analysis of approximately 580 of the donors. Linkage disequilibrium might explain the correlated functional status among segregating V segments, but an unknown experimental factor could not be excluded. An association between a missense DCLRE1C variant and V-gene and J-gene trimming of TCR beta chains was found in a later genetic analysis and replicated in an independent cohort. Broadly in line with IMGT annotations, most TCR beta V segments showed up in productive rearrangements about 87% or about 30% of the time in an earlier analysis of 450 to 600 of the donors. A cluster of highly shared sequence variants was judged likely to be a technical artifact of the sequencing pipeline. A later analysis reported that several top co-occurrence clusters appeared linked to parvovirus B19, influenza, CMV and Epstein-Barr virus. Some IMGT-functional V segments, including TRBV6-2 and TRBV6-3, could not be distinguished by the 87-base-pair reads and were therefore excluded. In a later analysis, HLA-associated TCR beta chains were found to be more clonally expanded and to have lower generation probabilities than equally common non-associated chains. In vitro tests confirmed that a few of the cytomegalovirus-associated TCR beta chains recognize cytomegalovirus antigens. Most CMV-associated TCR beta chains appeared to be HLA-restricted in a later analysis, and the HLA associations seemed to be driven largely by CMV exposure. Specific HLA alleles were associated with 15,000 to 20,000 TCR beta sequences at a false discovery rate of 0.05 in a later analysis.

In the case of this clone: No cognate antigen has been identified for it. No base qualities exist here, and no much larger clone lies one base off it.

In total, roughly 670 healthy bone marrow donors made up the cohort. Cohort members were all nominally healthy when sampled, although unrecorded immune exposures were likely present. The donor tested CMV seronegative, placing the donor among the 300 to 450 seronegative members of the cohort. Every donor gave a peripheral blood sample, and the peripheral blood mononuclear cells from that sample were used for TCR beta sequencing. The Qiagen DNeasy Blood Extraction Kit was used to extract genomic DNA from the blood cell samples. The library came from the immunoSEQ multiplex PCR assay. The multiplex PCR relied on a mix of 60 forward primers for TCR Vbeta segments and 13 reverse primers for TCR Jbeta segments. The CDR3 region of rearranged TCR beta genes was amplified from genomic DNA with a multiplex PCR assay. The Illumina HiSeq System was used to sequence the amplified TCR beta libraries as 87-base-pair reads. The study's own analysis went as follows. In a later analysis, 70 million to 95 million unique TCR beta chains were counted across the 500 to 850 repertoires, and roughly 11 million of these chains were shared by at least two donors. To remove PCR and sequencing errors, raw reads were error-corrected and collapsed into unique sequences using a nearest-neighbor algorithm that merged closely related sequences. Alignment of CDR3 sequences to IMGT reference sequences was used to assign V, D and J gene segments. For a sequence to be retained, at least a six-nucleotide match to both a V gene segment and a J gene segment was required. A rearrangement counted as productive if the CDR3 had no stop codons and remained in frame with V and J, and every other rearrangement counted as non-productive. Following IMGT convention, CDR3 was defined as the stretch from the second conserved V-encoded cysteine to the conserved J-encoded phenylalanine. Sequences without an unambiguous match to a single V gene segment were excluded from the earlier analysis of several hundred of the donors. An earlier analysis of some 500 of the donors classified V segments as functional when productive rearrangements were above 56.7% and as segregating when the standard deviation between donors was above 5%. To diagnose cytomegalovirus status from the catalog of TCR beta chain sequences, a statistical classification framework was built. In a later analysis, V and J genes were assigned by comparing TCR nucleotide sequences against IMGT/GENE-DB human TR gene sequences. The TCRdist pipeline was used in a later analysis to assign CDR3 sequences and most-parsimonious VDJ recombination scenarios. A later analysis defined each TCR beta chain by its CDR3 amino acid sequence plus V-gene family, and excluded reads lacking a unique V-gene family. As a way to deal with suspected cross-contamination and a sequencing artifact, a later analysis dropped over 550 nucleotide sequences that were highly shared and had low generation probability. In a later analysis, a clonal expansion index was calculated for each public chain from normalized within-repertoire ranks of inferred template counts. In a later analysis, generation probabilities were computed using a VDJ recombination model fitted to out-of-frame rearrangements, and the results were checked against IGoR. In a later analysis, TCR-TCR, TCR-HLA and TCR-CMV co-occurrence was scored with hypergeometric tests, and a repertoire-size bias correction was applied to TCR pairs. In a later analysis, false discovery rates were estimated by permuting HLA or CMV assignments 20 times. In a later analysis, co-occurring TCRs were grouped using DBSCAN, and TCRdist sequence similarity was added for clustering within HLA-allele-positive subsets. For co-occurrence clustering, repertoires with fewer than 30,000 or more than 120,000 public chains were excluded, along with a handful of repertoires with anomalous nucleotide sharing. TCRdb carries this immuneACCESS record with in-frame sequences only. Its versions omit some clonotypes, under half of them owing to an unresolved V gene in the studies checked, with the rest unexplained. V and J calls and clone size follow that table, whereas D and trimming were derived from the DNA. Within this sample are over 150,000 clones, with around 80% of them counted one time only. The ten largest clones add up to 4.8% of the sample.

At the junction V is shortened by 3 bases and J by 7 bases; bases outside the gene matches: 18. The germline V gene supplies CDR1 SGHTS and CDR2 YDEGEE. The CDR3 holds 17 amino acids from the cysteine to the phenylalanine. Here the CDR3 DNA is all that survives: 51 bases in frame from base 1. The chain joins TRBV5-8 to TRBJ2-5; 7 central nucleotides agree with TRBD2. Sequencing was carried out using PBMCs. This sequence was found in a man aged 18 to 29 in good health and CMV-seronegative. The nucleotides are TGTGCCAGCAGCTCGGGACTACCGATCGCCTTTATAGCGACCCAGTACTTC. This translates into CASSSGLPIAFIATQYF. This CDR3, with the reference TRBV5-8 and TRBJ2-5 proteins standing in past its ends, gives the full variable domain EAGVTQSPTHLIKTRGQQATLRCSPISGHTSVYWYQQALGLGLQFLLWYDEGEERNRGNFPPRFSGRQFPNYSSELNVNALELEDSALYLCASSSGLPIAFIATQYFGPGTRLLVL.